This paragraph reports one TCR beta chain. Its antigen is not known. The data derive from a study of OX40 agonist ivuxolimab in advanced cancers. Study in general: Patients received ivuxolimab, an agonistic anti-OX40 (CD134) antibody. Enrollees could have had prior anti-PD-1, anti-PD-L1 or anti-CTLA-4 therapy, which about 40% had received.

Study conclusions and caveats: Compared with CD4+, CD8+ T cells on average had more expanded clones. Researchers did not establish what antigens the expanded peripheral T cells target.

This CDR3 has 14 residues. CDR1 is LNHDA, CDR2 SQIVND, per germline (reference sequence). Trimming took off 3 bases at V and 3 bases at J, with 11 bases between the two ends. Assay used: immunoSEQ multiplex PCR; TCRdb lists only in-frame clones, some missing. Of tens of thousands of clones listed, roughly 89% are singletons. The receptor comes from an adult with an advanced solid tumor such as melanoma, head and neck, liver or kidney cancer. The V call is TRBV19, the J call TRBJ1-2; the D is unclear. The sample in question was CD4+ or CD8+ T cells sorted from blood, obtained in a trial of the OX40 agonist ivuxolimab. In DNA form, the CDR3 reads TGTGCCAGTAGTATCGCTGGGTCAGACTATGGCTACACCTTC. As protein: CASSIAGSDYGYTF.